The 15 T cell receptor beta chains listed next were all sequenced from one sample in a study of T cell clonotyping in hematopoietic cell transplantation. This table comes from immunoSEQ multiplex PCR, and its TCRdb copy is limited to in-frame clones, with some not included. The sample consists of roughly 2,200 clones, roughly nine tenths of them appearing once. The sample was peripheral blood mononuclear cells. These receptors were taken from a man aged 35-49 years in good health. Some clones in this sample may be carry-over from other donors' samples.

The V call is TRBV7-9, the J call TRBJ2-1; no clear D. CDR1 and CDR2 from the germline V gene are SEHNR and FQNEAQ (reference sequence). Trimming removed 3 bases at V and 0 bases at J, with 9 bases between. CDR3 length: 15 amino acids. The CDR3 is CASSFVFSSYNEQFF. Written as DNA, the CDR3 is TGTGCCAGCAGCTTCGTTTTTTCCTCCTACAATGAGCAGTTCTTC.

The chain carries TRBV27 and TRBJ2-5; TRBD2 aligns across 7 bases. The germline CDR1 and CDR2 sequences are MNHEY and SMNVEV (reference sequence). This CDR3 is 15 amino acids long. V gave up 5 bases and J gave up 5 bases; unmatched junction bases: 11. The CDR3 nucleotides read TGTGCCAGCAGTACCAGACTAGCTTTGGGGGAGACCCAGTACTTC. Amino acid sequence: CASSTRLALGETQYF.

This chain uses TRBV2 with TRBJ2-1; 7 nucleotides align to TRBD1. Looked up from germline, CDR1 is SNHLY and CDR2 is FYNNEI. V gave up 6 bases and J gave up 4 bases; unmatched junction bases: 3. This CDR3 has 13 amino acids. The CDR3 coding sequence is TGTGCCAGCAGCCGGGACAGATACAATGAGCAGTTCTTC. This codes for CASSRDRYNEQFF.

The J gene is TRBJ2-3, the V gene TRBV28, with 7 bases identical to TRBD2. Germline V gene sequence: CDR1 MDHEN, CDR2 SYDVKM. J was trimmed by 8 bases and V by 3 bases; bases with no gene match: 5. The CDR3 consists of 13 residues. This CDR3 is CASSFKGRGTQYF. The CDR3, as DNA: TGTGCCAGCAGTTTTAAGGGGAGGGGTACGCAGTATTTT. The full variable domain, rest sourced from reference TRBV28 and TRBJ2-3, is DVKVTQSSRYLVKRTGEKVFLECVQDMDHENMFWYRQDPGLGLRLIYFSYDVKMKEKGDIPEGYSVSREKKERFSLILESASTNQTSMYLCASSFKGRGTQYFGPGTRLTVL.

The rearrangement uses TRBV6-4 and TRBJ1-2, with TRBD1 as a possible D gene (6 bases). This CDR3 comprises 16 residues. The V end lost 2 bases, the J end lost 5 bases, and 18 bases lay between the germline ends. Germline lookup yields CDR1 MRHNA and CDR2 SNTAGT. In DNA, the CDR3 is TGTGCCAGCAGTGACACACCGCAGGGGACGCCGTATGGCTACACCTTC. The encoded protein is CASSDTPQGTPYGYTF.

The CDR3 is CASSDQALISPLHF. Here the CDR3 DNA reads TGTGCCAGCAGTGACCAGGCCCTTATTTCACCCCTCCACTTT. The chain is built from TRBV6-1 and TRBJ1-6; unclear D gene. Germline loops: CDR1 MNHNS, CDR2 SASEGT. Trimming cost V 3 bases and J 9 bases, with 12 bases left between them. The CDR3 consists of 14 residues.

This sequence joins TRBV18 and TRBJ1-1; perhaps TRBD1 as D (6 bases). The germline CDR1 and CDR2 sequences are KGHSH and LQKENI. CDR3 size: 11 residues. V dropped 6 bases and J dropped 7 bases, with 9 bases sitting between them. The CDR3 sequence is CASSVRGEAFF. The CDR3 DNA reads as TGTGCCAGCTCGGTCAGGGGTGAAGCTTTCTTT.

This chain joins TRBV19 and TRBJ1-2; unclear D gene. Deletions cut 5 bases from V and 4 bases from J, with 11 bases between. The CDR3 has 13 amino acids. Germline lookup yields CDR1 LNHDA and CDR2 SQIVND (reference sequence). The DNA of the CDR3 is TGTGCCAGTAGTGTGACGCCGCTCTATGGCTACACCTTC. Its protein is CASSVTPLYGYTF.

The chain employs TRBV28 and TRBJ1-5; possible D gene TRBD1, 6 bases. The CDR3 runs to 15 residues. Germline CDR1 is MDHEN and CDR2 is SYDVKM. V was trimmed by 1 base and J by 2 bases, leaving 9 bases between them. The CDR3 is CASSLFGGGNQPQHF. The CDR3 nucleotides read TGTGCCAGCAGTTTATTCGGGGGCGGCAATCAGCCCCAGCATTTT.

V and J are TRBV11-2 and TRBJ2-6, with D uncertain. CDR1 SGHAT and CDR2 FQNNGV come from the germline V gene. This CDR3 is built from 16 residues. Deletions cut 2 bases from V and 0 bases from J, with 8 bases between. The CDR3: CASSLMVDSGANVLTF. CDR3 bases: TGTGCCAGCAGCTTAATGGTCGACTCTGGGGCCAACGTCCTGACTTTC.

The V call is TRBV6-9, the J call TRBJ1-1; 8 positions match TRBD1. The V segment lost 6 bases and the J segment 5 bases; nucleotides outside the gene matches: 8. Germline assignment: CDR1 MNHGY and CDR2 SVAAGI. The CDR3 runs to 14 residues. CDR3 nucleotide sequence: TGTGCCAGCAGGCGACAGGGGATGAGGACTGAAGCTTTCTTT. Amino acid sequence: CASRRQGMRTEAFF.

The V gene is TRBV7-2, the J gene TRBJ2-5; TRBD1 matches 9 bases. Germline CDR1 SGHTA, CDR2 FQGNSA. The CDR3 has 13 residues. V was pared by 4 bases and J by 12 bases, with 9 bases of the junction left unmatched. The CDR3 nucleotides are TGTGCCAGCAGCTCCGGGACAGGGAAGGCGAAGTACTTC. Translating gives CASSSGTGKAKYF.

The J gene is TRBJ1-2, the V gene TRBV6-1; D is uncertain. CDR3 length equals 15 residues. V was shortened by 0 bases and J by 2 bases, with 10 bases between the two germline ends. From germline, CDR1 is MNHNS and CDR2 SASEGT. In nucleotides, the CDR3 is TGTGCCAGCAGTGAAGCTACGACACTCAACTATGGCTACACCTTC. Its translation: CASSEATTLNYGYTF.

This chain joins TRBV29-1 and TRBJ2-7, with 9 bases matching TRBD2. Germline V gene sequence: CDR1 SQVTM, CDR2 ANQGSEA. There are 13 residues in the CDR3. As DNA, the CDR3 is TGCAGTGGTAGCGGGGGCAGAAACGGGGAGCAGTACTTC. It codes for CSGSGGRNGEQYF.

The gene calls are TRBV7-8 and TRBJ1-6; 8 bases are a match to TRBD1. In germline, CDR1 is SGHVS, CDR2 FQNEAQ. After removal of 0 bases from V and 9 bases from J, the junction contained 4 bases not matched to a gene. This CDR3 has 15 amino acids. The CDR3 here is CASSLASQGVSPLHF. CDR3 sequence (DNA): TGTGCCAGCAGCTTAGCGTCACAGGGGGTTTCACCCCTCCACTTT.